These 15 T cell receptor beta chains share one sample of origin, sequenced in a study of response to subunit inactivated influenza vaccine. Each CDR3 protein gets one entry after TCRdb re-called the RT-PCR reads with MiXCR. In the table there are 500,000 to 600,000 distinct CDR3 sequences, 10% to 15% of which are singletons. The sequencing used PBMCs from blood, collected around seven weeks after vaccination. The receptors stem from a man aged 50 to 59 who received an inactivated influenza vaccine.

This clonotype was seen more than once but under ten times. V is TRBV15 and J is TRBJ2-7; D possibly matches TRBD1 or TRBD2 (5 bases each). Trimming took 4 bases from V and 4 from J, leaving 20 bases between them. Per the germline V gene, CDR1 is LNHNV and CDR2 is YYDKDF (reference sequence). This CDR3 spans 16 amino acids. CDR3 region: CATSTGTATHLYEQYF. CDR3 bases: TGTGCCACCAGCACAGGGACCGCGACCCACCTTTACGAGCAGTACTTC.

CDR3: CASSQGAGEYNEQFF. The CDR3 DNA sequence: TGTGCCAGCAGCCAAGGTGCGGGAGAGTACAATGAGCAGTTCTTC. This chain uses TRBV4-2 with TRBJ2-1; TRBD2 matches 7 bases. V gave up 1 base and J gave up 4 bases; unmatched junction bases: 4. Germline CDR1 is LGHNA and CDR2 is YNFKEQ. This CDR3 contains 15 residues.

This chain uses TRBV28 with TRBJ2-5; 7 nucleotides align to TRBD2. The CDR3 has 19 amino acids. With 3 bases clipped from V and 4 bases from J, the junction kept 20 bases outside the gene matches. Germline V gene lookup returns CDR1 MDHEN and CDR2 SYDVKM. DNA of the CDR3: TGTGCCAGCAGTTTTACGACCGGGAGGCTGGGAGGGAGGAGAGAGACCCAGTACTTC. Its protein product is CASSFTTGRLGGRRETQYF. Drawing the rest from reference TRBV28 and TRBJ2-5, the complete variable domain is DVKVTQSSRYLVKRTGEKVFLECVQDMDHENMFWYRQDPGLGLRLIYFSYDVKMKEKGDIPEGYSVSREKKERFSLILESASTNQTSMYLCASSFTTGRLGGRRETQYFGPGTRLLVL.

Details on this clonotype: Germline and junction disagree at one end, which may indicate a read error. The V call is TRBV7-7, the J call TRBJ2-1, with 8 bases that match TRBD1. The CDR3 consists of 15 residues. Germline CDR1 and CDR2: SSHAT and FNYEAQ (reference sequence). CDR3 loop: CASSPGQDALNEQFF. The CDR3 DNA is TGTGCTAGCAGCCCGGGACAGGACGCCCTAAATGAGCAGTTCTTC.

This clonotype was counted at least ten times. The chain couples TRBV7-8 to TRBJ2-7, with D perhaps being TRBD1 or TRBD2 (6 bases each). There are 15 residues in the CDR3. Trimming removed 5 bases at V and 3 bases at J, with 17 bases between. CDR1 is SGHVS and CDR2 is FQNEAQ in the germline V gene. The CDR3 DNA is TGTGCCAGCAGCGAGAGGGGGGTCCCACTCTACGAGCAGTACTTC. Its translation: CASSERGVPLYEQYF.

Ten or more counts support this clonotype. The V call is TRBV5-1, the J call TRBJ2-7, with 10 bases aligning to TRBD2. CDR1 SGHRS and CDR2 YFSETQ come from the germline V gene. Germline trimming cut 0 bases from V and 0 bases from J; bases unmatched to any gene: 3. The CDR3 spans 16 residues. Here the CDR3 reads CASSLALAGDSYEQYF. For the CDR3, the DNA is TGCGCCAGCAGCTTGGCCCTAGCGGGGGACTCCTACGAGCAGTACTTC.

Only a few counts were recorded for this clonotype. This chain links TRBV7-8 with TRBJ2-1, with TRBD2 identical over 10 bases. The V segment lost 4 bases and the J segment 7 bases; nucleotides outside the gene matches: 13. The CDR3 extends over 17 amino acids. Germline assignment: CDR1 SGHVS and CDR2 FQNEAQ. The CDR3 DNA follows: TGTGCCAGCAGCTCCCACCGTCTAGCGGGGGCCATAAATGAGCAGTTCTTC. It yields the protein CASSSHRLAGAINEQFF.

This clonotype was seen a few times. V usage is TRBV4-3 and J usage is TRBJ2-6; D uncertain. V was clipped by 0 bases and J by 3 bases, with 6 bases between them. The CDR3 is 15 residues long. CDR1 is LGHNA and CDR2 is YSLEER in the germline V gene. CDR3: CASSQDVFGANVLTF. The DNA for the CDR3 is TGCGCCAGCAGCCAAGATGTCTTTGGGGCCAACGTCCTGACTTTC.

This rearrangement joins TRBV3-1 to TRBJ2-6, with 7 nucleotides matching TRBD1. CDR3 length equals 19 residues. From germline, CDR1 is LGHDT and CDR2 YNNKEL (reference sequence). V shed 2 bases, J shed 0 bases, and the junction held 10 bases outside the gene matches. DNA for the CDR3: TGTGCCAGCAGCCAACCTACCGGGACAGTAGTCTCTGGGGCCAACGTCCTGACTTTC. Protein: CASSQPTGTVVSGANVLTF.

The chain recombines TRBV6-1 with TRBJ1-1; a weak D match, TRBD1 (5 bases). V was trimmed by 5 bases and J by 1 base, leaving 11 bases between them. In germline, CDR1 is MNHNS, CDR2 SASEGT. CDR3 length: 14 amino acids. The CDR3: CASSPGSWNTEAFF. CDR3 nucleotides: TGTGCCAGCAGTCCAGGGAGTTGGAACACTGAAGCTTTCTTT.

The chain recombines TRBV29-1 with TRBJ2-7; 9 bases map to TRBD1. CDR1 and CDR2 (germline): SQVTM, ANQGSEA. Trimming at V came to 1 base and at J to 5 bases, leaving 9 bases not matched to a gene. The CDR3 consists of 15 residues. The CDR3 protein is CSVEAEGTGRHEQYF. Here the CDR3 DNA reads TGCAGCGTTGAAGCCGAAGGGACAGGGCGCCACGAGCAGTACTTC.

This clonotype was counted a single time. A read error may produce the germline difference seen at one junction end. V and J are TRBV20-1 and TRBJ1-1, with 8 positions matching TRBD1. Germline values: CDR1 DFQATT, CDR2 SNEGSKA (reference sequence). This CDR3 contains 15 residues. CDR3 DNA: TGCTGTGCTAGAAGGTCAGGGGGCTTGAACACTGAAGCTTTCTTT. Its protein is CCARRSGGLNTEAFF.

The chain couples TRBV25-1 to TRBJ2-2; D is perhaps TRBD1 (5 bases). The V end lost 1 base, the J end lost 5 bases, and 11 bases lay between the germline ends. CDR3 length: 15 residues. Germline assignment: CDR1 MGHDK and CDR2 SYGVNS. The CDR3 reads CASSEFRGGTGELFF. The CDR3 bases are TGTGCCAGCAGTGAATTTAGGGGTGGGACCGGGGAGCTGTTTTTT.

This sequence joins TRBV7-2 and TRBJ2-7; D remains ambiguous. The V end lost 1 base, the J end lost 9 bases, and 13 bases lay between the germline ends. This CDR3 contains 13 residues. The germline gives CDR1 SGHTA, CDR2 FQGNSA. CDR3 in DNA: TGTGCCAGCAGCTTAGAGATGACCCCTCGGCAGTACTTC. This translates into CASSLEMTPRQYF.

As DNA, the CDR3 is TGTGCCAGCAGCAAAGGAGGGACTAGCGGGGGTTATGGCGGGGAGCTGTTTTTT. It translates to CASSKGGTSGGYGGELFF. J is TRBJ2-2 and V is TRBV21-1; the table's D call of TRBD2 was not tested on the DNA. TRBV21-1 is noted as a pseudogene. The length of the CDR3 is 18 residues.